A selection of T cell receptor beta chains follows, all from one sample in a study of blood T cell repertoires in COVID-19. Measured with immunoSEQ multiplex PCR; TCRdb has only the in-frame clones, and not every one. This sample has about 210,000 clones, with around 80% found just once. The sample was peripheral blood. These receptors were collected from a woman in her sixties or seventies with COVID-19, enrolled during active disease. CDR3s include the opening cysteine and the closing phenylalanine or tryptophan. D genes are given only for firm matches. Part of the rows lack a size; the others show once, few, many or a class for expanded clones.

clone size,CDR3 length,D gene,V gene,J gene,CDR3 DNA,CDR3 protein
NA,15,NA,TRBV7-6,TRBJ2-1,TGTGCCAGCAGCGCCGACAGAAGCTCCTACAATGAGCAGTTCTTC,CASSADRSSYNEQFF
NA,13,NA,TRBV19,TRBJ2-4,TGTGCCAGTAGTAATCGACAGAAAAACATTCAGTACTTC,CASSNRQKNIQYF
NA,15,TRBD1,TRBV27,TRBJ2-3,TGTGCCAGCAGTTTATCGGACAGGGGGCGTGGGACGCAGTATTTT,CASSLSDRGRGTQYF
NA,13,NA,TRBV6-4,TRBJ1-2,TGTGCCAGCAGACGGGGTGAGAGCTATGGCTACACCTTC,CASRRGESYGYTF
NA,14,NA,TRBV28,TRBJ1-5,TGTGCCAGCAGTGTCCCTGGGGCAAATCAGCCCCAGCATTTT,CASSVPGANQPQHF
NA,13,TRBD1,TRBV2,TRBJ1-2,TGTGCCAGCACTACAGGGGGCGCCTATGGCTACACCTTC,CASTTGGAYGYTF
NA,11,NA,TRBV6-5,TRBJ1-2,TGTGCCAGCAGTTCCAACGGGGGCTACACCTTC,CASSSNGGYTF
NA,14,NA,TRBV10-3,TRBJ1-1,TGTGCCATCAGTGACAGACTCATGAACACTGAAGCTTTCTTT,CAISDRLMNTEAFF
NA,15,NA,TRBV9,TRBJ2-5,TGTGCCAGCAGCGGGTCGAGACAGGACCAAGAGACCCAGTACTTC,CASSGSRQDQETQYF
NA,15,NA,TRBV5-1,TRBJ2-2,TGCGCCAGCAGCTTGCAGGGGCTGAACACCGGGGAGCTGTTTTTT,CASSLQGLNTGELFF
NA,12,TRBD1,TRBV4-2,TRBJ1-1,TGTGCCAGCAGCCAAGGCGACAGGGGTGCTTTCTTT,CASSQGDRGAFF
NA,15,NA,TRBV5-4,TRBJ1-2,TGTGCCAGCAGCTCGCCCAGGGAATCTAACTATGGCTACACCTTC,CASSSPRESNYGYTF
once,13,TRBD2,TRBV19,TRBJ2-5,TGTGCCAGTGCTCATCGGGGGGGAGAGACCCAGTACTTC,CASAHRGGETQYF
few,15,NA,TRBV5-4,TRBJ1-1,TGTGCCAGCAGCTCGGAAAGGCGGGTGAACACTGAAGCTTTCTTT,CASSSERRVNTEAFF
NA,14,NA,TRBV30,TRBJ2-7,TGTGCCTGGGATAGCGGAAGCAGCTCCTACGAGCAGTACTTC,CAWDSGSSSYEQYF
NA,19,NA,TRBV5-1,TRBJ2-1,TGCGCCAGCAGCCACCGTTACCAGGGGAAAGAAGGCTCCTACAATGAGCAGTTCTTC,CASSHRYQGKEGSYNEQFF
NA,15,TRBD1,TRBV11-2,TRBJ1-3,TGTGCCAGCAGCCCTGGAACAGGGGATGGAAACACCATATATTTT,CASSPGTGDGNTIYF
NA,11,NA,TRBV27,TRBJ1-1,TGTGCCAGTTCCACAGGGCCTGAAGCTTTCTTT,CASSTGPEAFF
NA,15,TRBD1,TRBV7-3,TRBJ2-1,TGTGCCAGCAGCCCCACCAGGGGGCGTTGGAATGAGCAGTTCTTC,CASSPTRGRWNEQFF
NA,16,TRBD2,TRBV18,TRBJ2-1,TGTGCCAGCTCACCGACCCCGGGGGGGTCCTACAATGAGCAGTTCTTC,CASSPTPGGSYNEQFF
NA,19,TRBD2,TRBV5-1,TRBJ2-3,TGCGCCAGCAGCTCGGGCTTCGGAAGGAGCGGGGTACGCACAGATACGCAGTATTTT,CASSSGFGRSGVRTDTQYF
NA,12,NA,TRBV6-5,TRBJ1-4,TGTGCCAGCAGTCTAGGGGAGGGCAAACTGTTTTTT,CASSLGEGKLFF
many,13,TRBD1,TRBV7-9,TRBJ1-2,TGTGCCAGCAGCCCAGGACAGGAGGATGGCTACACCTTC,CASSPGQEDGYTF
few,18,TRBD1,TRBV28,TRBJ2-7,TGTGCCAGCAGCTACCCAGGCATCACAGGGGGGCCTAACTACGAGCAGTACTTC,CASSYPGITGGPNYEQYF
few,12,NA,TRBV18,TRBJ1-6,TGTGCCAGCTCACTGGACAGCGCCACCCTCCACTTT,CASSLDSATLHF
NA,16,TRBD2,TRBV3-1/TRBV3-2,TRBJ2-1,TGTGCCAGCAGCCAAGATCATCGGCGGGAGGGAGCCCTATGGTTCTTC,CASSQDHRREGALWFF
NA,15,NA,TRBV6-2/TRBV6-3,TRBJ2-5,TGTGCCAGCAGTCGCTTTACTAGCATGAAAGAGACCCAGTACTTC,CASSRFTSMKETQYF
NA,14,NA,TRBV11-3,TRBJ2-2,TGTGCCAGCAGCCTGGGACAGAACACCGGGGAGCTGTTTTTT,CASSLGQNTGELFF